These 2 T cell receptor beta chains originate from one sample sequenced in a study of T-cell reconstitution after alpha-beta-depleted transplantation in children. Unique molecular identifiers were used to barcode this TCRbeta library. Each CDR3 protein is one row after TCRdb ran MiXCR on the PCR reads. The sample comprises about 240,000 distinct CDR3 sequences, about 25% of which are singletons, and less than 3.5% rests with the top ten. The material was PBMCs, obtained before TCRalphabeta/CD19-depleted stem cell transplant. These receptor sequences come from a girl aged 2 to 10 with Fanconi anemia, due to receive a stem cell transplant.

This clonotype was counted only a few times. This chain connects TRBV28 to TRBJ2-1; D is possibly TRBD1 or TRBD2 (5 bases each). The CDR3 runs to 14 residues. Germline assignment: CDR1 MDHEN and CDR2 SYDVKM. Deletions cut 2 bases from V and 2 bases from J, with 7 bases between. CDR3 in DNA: TGTGCCAGCAGTTTAAAGGGACCCTACAATGAGCAGTTCTTC. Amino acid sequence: CASSLKGPYNEQFF.

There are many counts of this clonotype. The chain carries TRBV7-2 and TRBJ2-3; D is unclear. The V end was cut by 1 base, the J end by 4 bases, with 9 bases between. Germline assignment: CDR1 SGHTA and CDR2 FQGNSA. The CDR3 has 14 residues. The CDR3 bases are TGTGCCAGCAGCTTAGGCCTTTCCCCAGATACGCAGTATTTT. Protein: CASSLGLSPDTQYF.